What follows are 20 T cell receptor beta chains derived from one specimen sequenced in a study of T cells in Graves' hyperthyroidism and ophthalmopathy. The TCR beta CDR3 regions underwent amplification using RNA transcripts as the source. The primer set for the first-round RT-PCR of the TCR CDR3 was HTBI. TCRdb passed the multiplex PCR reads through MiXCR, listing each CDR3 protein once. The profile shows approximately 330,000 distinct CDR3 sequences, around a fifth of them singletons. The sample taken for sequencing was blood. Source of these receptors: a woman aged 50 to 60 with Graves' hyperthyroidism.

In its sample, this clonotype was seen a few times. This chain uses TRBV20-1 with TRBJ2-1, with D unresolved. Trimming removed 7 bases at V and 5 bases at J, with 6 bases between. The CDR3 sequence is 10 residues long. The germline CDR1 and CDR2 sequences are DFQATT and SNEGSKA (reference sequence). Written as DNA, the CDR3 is TGCAGTGGCGGAGACAATGAGCAGTTCTTC. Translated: CSGGDNEQFF.

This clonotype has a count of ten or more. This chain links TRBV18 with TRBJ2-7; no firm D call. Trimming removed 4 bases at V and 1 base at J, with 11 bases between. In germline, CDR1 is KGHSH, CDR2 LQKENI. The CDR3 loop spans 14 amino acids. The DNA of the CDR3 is TGTGCCAGCTCACAGGGAAGAGGATCCTACGAGCAGTACTTC. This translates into CASSQGRGSYEQYF. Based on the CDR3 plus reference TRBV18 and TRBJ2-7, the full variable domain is NAGVMQNPRHLVRRRGQEARLRCSPMKGHSHVYWYRQLPEEGLKFMVYLQKENIIDESGMPKERFSAEFPKEGPSILRIQQVVRGDSAAYFCASSQGRGSYEQYFGPGTRLTVT.

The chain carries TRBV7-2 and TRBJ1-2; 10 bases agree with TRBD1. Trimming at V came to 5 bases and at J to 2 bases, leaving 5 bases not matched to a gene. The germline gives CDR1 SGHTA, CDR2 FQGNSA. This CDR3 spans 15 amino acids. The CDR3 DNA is TGTGCCAGCAGCCCAATGACAGGGGGCAACTATGGCTACACCTTC. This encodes CASSPMTGGNYGYTF.

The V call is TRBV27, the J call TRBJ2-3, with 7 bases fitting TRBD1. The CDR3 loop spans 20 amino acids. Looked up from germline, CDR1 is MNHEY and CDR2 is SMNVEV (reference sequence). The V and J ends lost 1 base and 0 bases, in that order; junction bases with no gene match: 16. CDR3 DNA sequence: TGTGCCAGCAGTTTATTCGGTTACCGGCTGGGGACAGAAAGCACAGATACGCAGTATTTT. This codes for CASSLFGYRLGTESTDTQYF.

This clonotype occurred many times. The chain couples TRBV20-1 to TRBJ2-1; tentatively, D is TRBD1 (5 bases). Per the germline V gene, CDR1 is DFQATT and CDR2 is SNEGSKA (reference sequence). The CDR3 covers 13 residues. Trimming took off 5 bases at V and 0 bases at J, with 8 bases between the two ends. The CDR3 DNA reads TGCAGTGCTGATCAGGGCTCCTACAATGAGCAGTTCTTC. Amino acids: CSADQGSYNEQFF.

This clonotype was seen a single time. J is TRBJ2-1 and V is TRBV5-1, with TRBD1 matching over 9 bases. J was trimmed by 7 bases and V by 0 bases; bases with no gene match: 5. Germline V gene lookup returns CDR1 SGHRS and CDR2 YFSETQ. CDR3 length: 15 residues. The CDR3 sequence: CASSLGQGDLNEQFF. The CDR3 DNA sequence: TGCGCCAGCAGCTTGGGACAGGGGGATTTGAATGAGCAGTTCTTC.

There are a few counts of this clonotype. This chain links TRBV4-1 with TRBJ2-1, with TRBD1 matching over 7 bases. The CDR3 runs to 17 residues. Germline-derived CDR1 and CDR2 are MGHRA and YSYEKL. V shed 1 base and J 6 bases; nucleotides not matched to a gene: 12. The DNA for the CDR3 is TGCGCCAGCAGCCAAGTACCGACAGGGCGGTTAGGCAATGAGCAGTTCTTC. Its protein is CASSQVPTGRLGNEQFF.

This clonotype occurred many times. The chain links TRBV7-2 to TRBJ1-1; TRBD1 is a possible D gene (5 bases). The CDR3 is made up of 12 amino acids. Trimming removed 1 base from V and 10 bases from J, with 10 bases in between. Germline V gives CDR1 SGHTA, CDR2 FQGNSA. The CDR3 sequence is CASSLEGWGAFF. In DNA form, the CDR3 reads TGTGCCAGCAGCTTAGAGGGGTGGGGAGCTTTCTTT.

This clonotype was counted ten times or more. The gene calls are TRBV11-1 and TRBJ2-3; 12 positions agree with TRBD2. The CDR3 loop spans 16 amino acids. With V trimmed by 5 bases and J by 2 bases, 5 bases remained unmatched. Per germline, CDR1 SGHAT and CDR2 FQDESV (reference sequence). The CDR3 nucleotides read TGTGCCAGCAGCCATGGACTAGCGGGATACACAGATACGCAGTATTTT. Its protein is CASSHGLAGYTDTQYF.

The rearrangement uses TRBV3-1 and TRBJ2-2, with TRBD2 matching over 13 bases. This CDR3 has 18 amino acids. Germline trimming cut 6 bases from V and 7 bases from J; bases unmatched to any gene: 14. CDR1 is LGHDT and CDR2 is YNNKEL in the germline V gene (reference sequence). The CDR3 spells CASSRPRTSGSRGGELFF. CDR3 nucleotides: TGTGCCAGCAGTCGCCCACGGACTAGCGGGAGTCGGGGCGGGGAGCTGTTTTTT.

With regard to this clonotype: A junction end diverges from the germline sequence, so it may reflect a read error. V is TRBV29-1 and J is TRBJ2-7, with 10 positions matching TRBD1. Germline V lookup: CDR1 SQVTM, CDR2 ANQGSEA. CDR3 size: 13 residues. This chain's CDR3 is CSVEGQGAYEQHF. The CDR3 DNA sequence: TGCAGCGTTGAAGGACAGGGGGCCTACGAGCAGCACTTC.

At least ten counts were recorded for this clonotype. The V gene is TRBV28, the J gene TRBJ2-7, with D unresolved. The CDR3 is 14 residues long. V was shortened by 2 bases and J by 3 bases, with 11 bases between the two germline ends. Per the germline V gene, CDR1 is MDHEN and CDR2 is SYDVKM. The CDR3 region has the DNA TGTGCCAGCAGTTTAAGTGGATGGGGCTACGAGCAGTACTTC. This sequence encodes CASSLSGWGYEQYF.

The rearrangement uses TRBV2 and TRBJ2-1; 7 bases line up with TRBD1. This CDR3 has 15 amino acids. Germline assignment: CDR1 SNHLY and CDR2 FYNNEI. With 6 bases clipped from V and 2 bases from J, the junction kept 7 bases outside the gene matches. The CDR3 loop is CASRAGTGAYNEQFF. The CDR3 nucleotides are TGTGCCAGCAGGGCCGGCACAGGGGCCTACAATGAGCAGTTCTTC.

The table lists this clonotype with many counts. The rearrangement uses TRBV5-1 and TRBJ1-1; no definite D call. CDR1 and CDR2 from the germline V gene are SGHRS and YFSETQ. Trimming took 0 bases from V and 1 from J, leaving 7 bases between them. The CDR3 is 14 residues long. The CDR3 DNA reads TGCGCCAGCAGCTTGGATGTCAGGAACACTGAAGCTTTCTTT. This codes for CASSLDVRNTEAFF. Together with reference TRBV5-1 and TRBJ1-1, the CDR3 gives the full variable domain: KAGVTQTPRYLIKTRGQQVTLSCSPISGHRSVSWYQQTPGQGLQFLFEYFSETQRNKGNFPGRFSGRQFSNSRSEMNVSTLELGDSALYLCASSLDVRNTEAFFGQGTRLTVV.

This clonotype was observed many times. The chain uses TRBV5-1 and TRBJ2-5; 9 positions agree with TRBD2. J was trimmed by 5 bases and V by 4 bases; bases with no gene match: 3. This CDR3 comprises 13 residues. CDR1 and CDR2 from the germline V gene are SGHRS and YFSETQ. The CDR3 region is CASSTGLAETQYF. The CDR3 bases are TGCGCCAGCAGCACCGGACTAGCGGAGACCCAGTACTTC.

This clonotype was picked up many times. In nucleotides, the CDR3 is TGTGCCATCAGATCAGACGGATCCGGGAGCAATCAGCCCCAGCATTTT. It encodes CAIRSDGSGSNQPQHF. The chain recombines TRBV10-3 with TRBJ1-5; D unclear. The CDR3 runs to 16 residues. Trimming took 6 bases from V and 1 from J, leaving 16 bases between them. Germline-derived CDR1 and CDR2 are ENHRY and SYGVKD.

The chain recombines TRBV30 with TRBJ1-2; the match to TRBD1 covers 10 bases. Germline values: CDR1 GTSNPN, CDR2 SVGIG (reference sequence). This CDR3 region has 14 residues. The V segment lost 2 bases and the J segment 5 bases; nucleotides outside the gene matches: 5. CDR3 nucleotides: TGTGCCTGGAGTACAGACAGGGGGCAGTATGGCTACACCTTC. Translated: CAWSTDRGQYGYTF.

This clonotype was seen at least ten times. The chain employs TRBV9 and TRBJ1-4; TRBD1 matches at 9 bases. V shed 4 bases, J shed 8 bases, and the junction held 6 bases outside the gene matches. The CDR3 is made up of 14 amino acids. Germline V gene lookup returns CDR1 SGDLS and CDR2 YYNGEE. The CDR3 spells CASSQGQGREKLFF. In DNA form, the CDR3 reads TGTGCCAGCAGCCAGGGACAGGGCAGGGAAAAACTGTTTTTT.

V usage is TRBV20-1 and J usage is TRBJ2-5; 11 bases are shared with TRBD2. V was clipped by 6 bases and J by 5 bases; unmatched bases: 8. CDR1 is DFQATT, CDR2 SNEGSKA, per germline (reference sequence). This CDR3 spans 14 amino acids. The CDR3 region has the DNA TGCAGTGCCCGATCTAGCGGGGGGATGGAGACCCAGTACTTC. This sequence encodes CSARSSGGMETQYF.

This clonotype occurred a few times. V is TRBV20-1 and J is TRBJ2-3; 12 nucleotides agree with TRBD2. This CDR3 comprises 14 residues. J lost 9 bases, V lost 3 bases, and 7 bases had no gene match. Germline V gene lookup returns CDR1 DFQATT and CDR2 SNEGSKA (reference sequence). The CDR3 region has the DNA TGCAGTGCTAGTCGACTAGCGGGAGTTGGGACGCAGTATTTT. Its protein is CSASRLAGVGTQYF.